The 28 T cell receptor beta chains reported below all come from one sample, sequenced in a study of blood T cell repertoires in COVID-19. This table comes from immunoSEQ multiplex PCR, and its TCRdb copy is limited to in-frame clones, with some not included. The sample carries some 68,000 clones, 89% recorded once. Sequenced material: peripheral blood. The receptors come from a man aged 50 to 60 with active COVID-19.

The V and J genes are TRBV5-4 and TRBJ2-6; 7 bases are a match to TRBD1. Germline V gene data show CDR1 as SGHNT and CDR2 as YYREEE (reference sequence). The CDR3 covers 17 residues. V lost 4 bases and J lost 4; bases outside the gene matches: 11. Here the CDR3 reads CASSTNTGVGGANVLTF. The CDR3 DNA reads as TGTGCCAGCAGCACCAATACAGGGGTTGGGGGGGCCAACGTCCTGACTTTC. The full variable domain, with the rest looked up from reference TRBV5-4 and TRBJ2-6, is ETGVTQSPTHLIKTRGQQVTLRCSSQSGHNTVSWYQQALGQGPQFIFQYYREEENGRGNFPPRFSGLQFPNYSSELNVNALELDDSALYLCASSTNTGVGGANVLTFGAGSRLTVL.

In this sample, this clone turned up once. This rearrangement joins TRBV6-2 or TRBV6-3 to TRBJ1-3; no clear D gene. This CDR3 spans 15 amino acids. The ends were cut back, 0 bases at V and 1 base at J, with 7 bases in the middle. The germline CDR1 and CDR2 sequences are MNHEY and SVGEGT. As DNA, the CDR3 is TGTGCCAGCAGTTACTCGAGAGGGTCTGGAAACACCATATATTTT. It encodes CASSYSRGSGNTIYF.

The V and J genes are TRBV27 and TRBJ1-5, with D maybe TRBD1 (5 bases). The V end was cut by 3 bases, the J end by 4 bases, with 7 bases between. The germline V gene has CDR1 MNHEY and CDR2 SMNVEV (reference sequence). CDR3 length: 13 residues. The CDR3 sequence is CASSFGGNQPQHF. The CDR3 nucleotides read TGTGCCAGCAGTTTTGGGGGGAATCAGCCCCAGCATTTT.

The rearrangement links TRBV15 to TRBJ2-2; 9 bases agree with TRBD1. The ends lost 3 bases at V and 4 bases at J; junction bases unmatched: 0. CDR1 is LNHNV, CDR2 YYDKDF, per germline (reference sequence). This CDR3 comprises 14 residues. The CDR3 protein is CATSRDRGTGELFF. DNA for the CDR3: TGTGCCACCAGCAGGGACAGGGGCACCGGGGAGCTGTTTTTT.

The genes are TRBV3-1 (or the pseudogene TRBV3-2) and TRBJ1-5; D gene unclear. The CDR3 length is 12 residues. Germline loops: CDR1 LGHDT, CDR2 YNNKEL (reference sequence). V was cut by 2 bases and J by 4 bases, with 3 bases left in between. The CDR3 nucleotides are TGTGCCAGCAGCCAATCGAATCAGCCCCAGCATTTT. Encoded protein: CASSQSNQPQHF.

This rearrangement joins TRBV5-5 to TRBJ1-1; the D gene is possibly TRBD1 (6 bases). The length of the CDR3 is 15 residues. Germline V gives CDR1 SGHKS, CDR2 YYEKEE (reference sequence). V was clipped by 4 bases and J by 10 bases, with 23 bases between them. The CDR3 DNA follows: TGTGCCAGCAGCCAGGGTACCACAGGGATCTTAGGAGCTTTCTTT. Translated: CASSQGTTGILGAFF.

This chain joins TRBV7-7 and TRBJ2-3; 7 nucleotides align to TRBD2. V dropped 4 bases and J dropped 6; count of bases not matched to a gene: 7. Per germline, CDR1 SSHAT and CDR2 FNYEAQ (reference sequence). CDR3 length equals 14 residues. CDR3 protein: CASSSGLVADTQYF. The CDR3 nucleotides read TGTGCCAGCAGCTCCGGACTAGTGGCCGATACGCAGTATTTT.

This clone was observed a single time. The identical CDR3 is also encoded by other nucleotide sequences in the sample. This rearrangement joins TRBV12-3 or TRBV12-4 to TRBJ1-1; the D gene is possibly TRBD1 (6 bases). The V and J ends lost 2 bases and 4 bases respectively, with 8 bases between them. This CDR3 spans 13 amino acids. The DNA of the CDR3 is TGTGCCAGCAGTTTACGAGGGGGCACTGAAGCTTTCTTT. This gives the protein CASSLRGGTEAFF.

This clone has a handful of counts. The chain joins TRBV3-1 (or the pseudogene TRBV3-2) to TRBJ2-7; TRBD2 aligns across 8 bases. V lost 3 bases, J lost 0 bases, and 10 bases stayed unmatched. Germline values: CDR1 LGHDT, CDR2 YNNKEL (reference sequence). The CDR3 consists of 17 residues. Written as DNA, the CDR3 is TGTGCCAGCAGCCATCTATACGGGGGGGAGAGCTCCTACGAGCAGTACTTC. It specifies CASSHLYGGESSYEQYF.

The J gene is TRBJ1-5, the V gene TRBV6-2 or TRBV6-3, with D unresolved. Trimming left V 2 bases short and J 7 bases short, with 12 bases between. Germline V gene sequence: CDR1 MNHEY, CDR2 SVGEGT. The CDR3 extends over 14 amino acids. The CDR3 loop is CASSYQVGGQPQHF. The CDR3 coding sequence is TGTGCCAGCAGTTACCAGGTTGGAGGACAGCCCCAGCATTTT.

In nucleotides, the CDR3 is TGTGCCAGCAGCACCCAGACAGGGATCGCGTCACCCCTCCACTTT. It yields the protein CASSTQTGIASPLHF. The chain is built from TRBV5-5 and TRBJ1-6; the match to TRBD1 covers 7 bases. The CDR3 length is 15 residues. The V segment lost 4 bases and the J segment 10 bases; nucleotides outside the gene matches: 11. Germline loops: CDR1 SGHKS, CDR2 YYEKEE (reference sequence).

The genes are TRBV4-1 and TRBJ2-3, with D perhaps matching TRBD2 (6 bases). The CDR3 is 15 residues long. V lost 3 bases and J 5 bases, leaving 15 bases between the germline ends. CDR1 MGHRA and CDR2 YSYEKL come from the germline V gene. The CDR3 region is CASSHEGTGLDTQYF. The CDR3 nucleotides read TGCGCCAGCAGCCACGAAGGGACTGGATTAGATACGCAGTATTTT.

The CDR3 DNA follows: TGTGCCAGCAGCTTAGTCGGGGGGGCTTACAATGAGCAGTTCTTC. Encoded protein: CASSLVGGAYNEQFF. The gene calls are TRBV7-9 and TRBJ2-1; 8 bases fit TRBD2. V trimming: 1 base; J trimming: 4 bases; junction bases outside the gene matches: 3. The CDR3 spans 15 residues. Germline lookup yields CDR1 SEHNR and CDR2 FQNEAQ (reference sequence). Using reference TRBV7-9 and TRBJ2-1 for the parts outside the CDR3, the full variable domain is DTGVSQNPRHKITKRGQNVTFRCDPISEHNRLYWYRQTLGQGPEFLTYFQNEAQLEKSRLLSDRFSAERPKGSFSTLEIQRTEQGDSAMYLCASSLVGGAYNEQFFGPGTRLTVL.

This clone was counted between two and nine times. The chain has TRBV27 and TRBJ1-3, with D perhaps TRBD1 (6 bases). The ends were cut back, 3 bases at V and 0 bases at J, with 9 bases in the middle. This CDR3 has 15 amino acids. CDR1 is MNHEY and CDR2 is SMNVEV in the germline V gene (reference sequence). The CDR3 sequence: CASSFDRFSGNTIYF. CDR3 in DNA: TGTGCCAGCAGTTTCGACAGGTTCTCTGGAAACACCATATATTTT.

The sample holds a few counts of this clone. J is TRBJ1-5 and V is TRBV7-9; D is possibly TRBD1 (5 bases). The CDR3 contains 14 residues. Germline values: CDR1 SEHNR, CDR2 FQNEAQ (reference sequence). Between the trimmed V and J ends, which lost 5 bases and 6 bases, there was a span of 14 bases. The CDR3 DNA is TGTGCCAGCAGCGCACGCGGGGCAGGTCAGCCCCAGCATTTT. Protein sequence: CASSARGAGQPQHF.

V and J are TRBV5-1 and TRBJ2-7; tentatively, D is TRBD2 (5 bases). Trimming took off 4 bases at V and 3 bases at J, with 11 bases between the two ends. CDR3 length: 13 residues. Per the germline V gene, CDR1 is SGHRS and CDR2 is YFSETQ. CDR3 region: CASSTQADYEQYF. DNA of the CDR3: TGCGCCAGCAGCACTCAAGCGGACTACGAGCAGTACTTC.

CDR3 sequence: CASSPSAAGAILYGYTF. The DNA of the CDR3 is TGTGCCAGCTCACCATCCGCCGCAGGGGCGATTCTCTACGGCTACACCTTC. This chain connects TRBV18 to TRBJ1-2, with D possibly being TRBD1 (6 bases). Trimming took off 2 bases at V and 8 bases at J, with 24 bases between the two ends. The length of the CDR3 is 17 residues. From germline, CDR1 is KGHSH and CDR2 LQKENI.

This clone has more than one count but fewer than ten. V is TRBV19 and J is TRBJ1-3; no clear D gene. Trimming cost V 3 bases and J 3 bases, with 6 bases left between them. The germline gives CDR1 LNHDA, CDR2 SQIVND (reference sequence). The CDR3 spans 13 residues. DNA of the CDR3: TGTGCCAGTAGTATCCTCGTTGGAAACACCATATATTTT. Amino acid sequence: CASSILVGNTIYF.

Written as DNA, the CDR3 is TGCAGTGCTAGTGAACAGGGCACTGAAGCTTTCTTT. Translation gives CSASEQGTEAFF. The chain combines TRBV20-1 with TRBJ1-1; D perhaps matches TRBD1 (6 bases). The CDR3 loop spans 12 amino acids. V was pared by 3 bases and J by 4 bases, with 9 bases between. Germline V gene sequence: CDR1 DFQATT, CDR2 SNEGSKA (reference sequence).

This clone appeared a single time. In DNA, the CDR3 is TGTGCCAGCAGGCGTGACAGGGGGGACTATGGCTACACCTTC. This sequence encodes CASRRDRGDYGYTF. The chain employs TRBV5-5 and TRBJ1-2; 9 bases map to TRBD1. The V and J ends lost 5 bases and 3 bases, in that order; junction bases with no gene match: 5. CDR3 length: 14 residues. Germline V gene sequence: CDR1 SGHKS, CDR2 YYEKEE (reference sequence). Variable domain in full (rest from reference TRBV5-5 and TRBJ1-2): DAGVTQSPTHLIKTRGQQVTLRCSPISGHKSVSWYQQVLGQGPQFIFQYYEKEERGRGNFPDRFSARQFPNYSSELNVNALLLGDSALYLCASRRDRGDYGYTFGSGTRLTVV.

The chain couples TRBV19 to TRBJ2-1; 8 nucleotides line up with TRBD2. Germline CDR1 LNHDA, CDR2 SQIVND (reference sequence). The V gene end was trimmed by 1 base and the J gene end by 6 bases; junction bases not matched to a gene: 5. This CDR3 has 15 residues. CDR3 protein: CASSIGGGMINEQFF. The CDR3 DNA is TGTGCCAGTAGTATAGGCGGGGGGATGATCAATGAGCAGTTCTTC.

Comments on this clone: One end of the junction varies from germline; a read error may be responsible. CDR3 region: CASGPPGGVSHF. The CDR3 DNA is TGTGCTAGTGGTCCTCCGGGGGGTGTGTCGCACTTC. The V call is TRBV12-5, the J call TRBJ2-7, with 7 bases fitting TRBD2. The CDR3 totals 12 residues. Germline-derived CDR1 and CDR2 are LGHNT and FRNRAP. Based on the CDR3 plus reference TRBV12-5 and TRBJ2-7, the full variable domain is DARVTQTPRHKVTEMGQEVTMRCQPILGHNTVFWYRQTMMQGLELLAYFRNRAPLDDSGMPKDRFSAEMPDATLATLKIQPSEPRDSAVYFCASGPPGGVSHFGPGTRLTVT.

The rearrangement uses TRBV2 and TRBJ2-5; D is unresolved. V lost 1 base and J lost 5, with 5 bases in between. CDR1 is SNHLY, CDR2 FYNNEI, per germline. The CDR3 totals 12 residues. CDR3 sequence: CASSEGRETQYF. CDR3 bases: TGTGCCAGCAGTGAAGGCAGGGAGACCCAGTACTTC. Full variable domain (outside the CDR3, taken from reference TRBV2 and TRBJ2-5): EPEVTQTPSHQVTQMGQEVILRCVPISNHLYFYWYRQILGQKVEFLVSFYNNEISEKSEIFDDQFSVERPDGSNFTLKIRSTKLEDSAMYFCASSEGRETQYFGPGTRLLVL.

This rearrangement joins TRBV18 to TRBJ1-1; the D gene is possibly TRBD1 (5 bases). Trimming pared 3 bases from V and 0 bases from J, leaving 8 bases between. Germline loops: CDR1 KGHSH, CDR2 LQKENI. This CDR3 is built from 14 residues. The CDR3 region is CASSPTALNTEAFF. The DNA of the CDR3 is TGTGCCAGCTCACCGACAGCCTTGAACACTGAAGCTTTCTTT.

The J gene is TRBJ1-3, the V gene TRBV7-9, with a tentative D call TRBD1 (5 bases). Trimming shortened V by 8 bases and J by 4 bases, and 18 bases separated the two germline ends. The CDR3 totals 15 residues. CDR1 is SEHNR, CDR2 FQNEAQ, per germline (reference sequence). Written as DNA, the CDR3 is TGTGCCAGCCCTGGAGATGGGGCGGCAGGAAACACCATATATTTT. Translating gives CASPGDGAAGNTIYF. Based on the CDR3 plus reference TRBV7-9 and TRBJ1-3, the full variable domain is DTGVSQNPRHKITKRGQNVTFRCDPISEHNRLYWYRQTLGQGPEFLTYFQNEAQLEKSRLLSDRFSAERPKGSFSTLEIQRTEQGDSAMYLCASPGDGAAGNTIYFGEGSWLTVV.

This chain uses TRBV18 with TRBJ2-7; D gene unclear. CDR3 length equals 13 residues. V lost 1 base, J lost 4 bases, and 8 bases lay in between. The germline V gene encodes CDR1 KGHSH and CDR2 LQKENI. CDR3 amino acids: CASSPRPTYEQYF. The CDR3 DNA is TGTGCCAGCTCACCACGCCCGACTTACGAGCAGTACTTC.

The rearrangement uses TRBV9 and TRBJ2-7, with D perhaps matching TRBD2 (5 bases). Trimming pared 0 bases from V and 6 bases from J, leaving 16 bases between. The germline CDR1 and CDR2 sequences are SGDLS and YYNGEE. The CDR3 has 15 amino acids. CDR3 bases: TGTGCCAGCAGCGTAGAGGAGGAGGCCTCGGGCGAGCAGTACTTC. Translating gives CASSVEEEASGEQYF.

The genes are TRBV10-3 and TRBJ1-2; 8 bases fit TRBD1. After removal of 0 bases from V and 5 bases from J, the junction contained 2 bases not matched to a gene. The CDR3 extends over 14 amino acids. Germline CDR1 reads ENHRY; CDR2 reads SYGVKD. Here the CDR3 reads CAISESGQGYGYTF. Written as DNA, the CDR3 is TGTGCCATCAGTGAGTCAGGACAGGGTTATGGCTACACCTTC.